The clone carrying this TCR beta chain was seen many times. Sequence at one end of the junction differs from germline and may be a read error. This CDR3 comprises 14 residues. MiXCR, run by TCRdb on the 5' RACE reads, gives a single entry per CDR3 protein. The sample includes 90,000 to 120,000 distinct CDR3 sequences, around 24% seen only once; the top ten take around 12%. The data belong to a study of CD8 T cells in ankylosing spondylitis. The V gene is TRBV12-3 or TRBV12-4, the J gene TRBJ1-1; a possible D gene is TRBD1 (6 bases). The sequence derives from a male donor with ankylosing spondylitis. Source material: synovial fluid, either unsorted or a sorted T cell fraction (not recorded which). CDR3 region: CASSLEGGNAEAFF. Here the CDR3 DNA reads TGTGCCAGCAGTTTGGAGGGGGGGAACGCTGAAGCTTTCTTT.